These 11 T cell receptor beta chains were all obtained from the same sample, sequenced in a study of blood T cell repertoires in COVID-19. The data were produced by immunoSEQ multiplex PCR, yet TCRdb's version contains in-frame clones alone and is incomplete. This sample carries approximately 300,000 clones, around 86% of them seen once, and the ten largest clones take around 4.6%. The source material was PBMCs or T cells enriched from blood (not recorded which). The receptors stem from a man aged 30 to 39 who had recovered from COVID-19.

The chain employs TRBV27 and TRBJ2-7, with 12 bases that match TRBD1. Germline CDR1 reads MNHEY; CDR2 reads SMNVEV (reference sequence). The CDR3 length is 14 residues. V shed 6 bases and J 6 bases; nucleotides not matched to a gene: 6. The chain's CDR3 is CASSSGTGGAEQYF. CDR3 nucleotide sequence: TGTGCCAGCAGCTCCGGGACAGGGGGCGCCGAGCAGTACTTC.

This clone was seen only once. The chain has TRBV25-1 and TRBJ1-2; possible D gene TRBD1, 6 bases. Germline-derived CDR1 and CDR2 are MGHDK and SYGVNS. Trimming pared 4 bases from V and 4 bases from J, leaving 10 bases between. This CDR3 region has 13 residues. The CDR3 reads CASSGGLGYGYTF. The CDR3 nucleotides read TGTGCCAGCAGTGGGGGGCTTGGCTATGGCTACACCTTC.

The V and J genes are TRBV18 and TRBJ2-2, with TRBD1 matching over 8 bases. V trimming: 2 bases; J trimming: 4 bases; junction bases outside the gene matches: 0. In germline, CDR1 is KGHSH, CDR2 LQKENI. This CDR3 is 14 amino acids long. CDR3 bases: TGTGCCAGCTCACCAGACAGGGGCACCGGGGAGCTGTTTTTT. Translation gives CASSPDRGTGELFF.

CDR3 in amino acids: CASSSGQGMAGNTIYF. The CDR3 bases are TGCGCCAGCAGCTCGGGACAGGGTATGGCTGGAAACACCATATATTTT. The V call is TRBV5-1, the J call TRBJ1-3, with 9 bases matching TRBD1. The CDR3 loop spans 16 amino acids. Per germline, CDR1 SGHRS and CDR2 YFSETQ. Trimming at V came to 3 bases and at J to 2 bases, leaving 6 bases not matched to a gene.

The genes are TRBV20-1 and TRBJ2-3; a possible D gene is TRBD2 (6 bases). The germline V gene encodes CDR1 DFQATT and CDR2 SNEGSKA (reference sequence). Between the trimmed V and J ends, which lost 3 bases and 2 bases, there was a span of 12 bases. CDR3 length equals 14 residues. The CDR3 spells CSASDSGYTDTQYF. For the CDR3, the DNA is TGCAGTGCTAGTGACAGCGGGTACACAGATACGCAGTATTTT.

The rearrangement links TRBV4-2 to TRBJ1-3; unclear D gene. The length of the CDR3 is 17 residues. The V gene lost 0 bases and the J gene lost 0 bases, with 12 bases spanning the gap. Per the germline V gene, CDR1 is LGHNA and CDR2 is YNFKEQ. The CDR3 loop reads CASSQESSGHSGNTIYF. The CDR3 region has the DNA TGTGCCAGCAGCCAAGAATCCAGCGGTCACTCTGGAAACACCATATATTTT.

Here the CDR3 reads CASFGQERTDTQYF. The CDR3 DNA reads TGTGCCAGCTTCGGACAGGAGCGCACAGATACGCAGTATTTT. This sequence joins TRBV28 and TRBJ2-3, with 7 bases matching TRBD1. Germline V gives CDR1 MDHEN, CDR2 SYDVKM. After removal of 8 bases from V and 1 base from J, the junction contained 6 bases not matched to a gene. The CDR3 is made up of 14 amino acids.

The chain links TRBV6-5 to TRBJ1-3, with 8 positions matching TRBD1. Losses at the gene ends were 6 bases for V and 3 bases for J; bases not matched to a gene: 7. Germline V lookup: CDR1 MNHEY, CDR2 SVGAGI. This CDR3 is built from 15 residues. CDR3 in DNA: TGTGCCAGCAGCTCGGGGGACAGGCTTGGAAACACCATATATTTT. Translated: CASSSGDRLGNTIYF.

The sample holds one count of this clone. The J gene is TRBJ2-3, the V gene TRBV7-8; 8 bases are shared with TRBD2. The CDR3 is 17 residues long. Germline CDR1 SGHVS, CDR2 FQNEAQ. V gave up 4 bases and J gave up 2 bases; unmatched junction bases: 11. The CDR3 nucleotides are TGTGCCAGCAGCTCCGAATTTACTAGCGGCTACACAGATACGCAGTATTTT. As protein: CASSSEFTSGYTDTQYF. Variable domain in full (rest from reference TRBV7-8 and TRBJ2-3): GAGVSQSPRYKVAKRGQDVALRCDPISGHVSLFWYQQALGQGPEFLTYFQNEAQLDKSGLPSDRFFAERPEGSVSTLKIQRTQQEDSAVYLCASSSEFTSGYTDTQYFGPGTRLTVL.

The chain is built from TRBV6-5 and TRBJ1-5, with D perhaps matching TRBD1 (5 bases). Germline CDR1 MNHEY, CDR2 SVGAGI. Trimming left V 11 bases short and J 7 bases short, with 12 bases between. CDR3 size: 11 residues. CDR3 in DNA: TGTGCCTCGGGCAGGGAACAGCCCCAGCATTTT. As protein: CASGREQPQHF.

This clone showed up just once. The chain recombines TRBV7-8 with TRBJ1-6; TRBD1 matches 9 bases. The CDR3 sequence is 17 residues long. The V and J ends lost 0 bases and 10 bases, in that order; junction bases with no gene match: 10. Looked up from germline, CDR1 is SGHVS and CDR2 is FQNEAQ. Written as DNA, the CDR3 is TGTGCCAGCAGCTTAGCCCACCCCGGGACAGGGAAATCACCCCTCCACTTT. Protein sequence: CASSLAHPGTGKSPLHF.